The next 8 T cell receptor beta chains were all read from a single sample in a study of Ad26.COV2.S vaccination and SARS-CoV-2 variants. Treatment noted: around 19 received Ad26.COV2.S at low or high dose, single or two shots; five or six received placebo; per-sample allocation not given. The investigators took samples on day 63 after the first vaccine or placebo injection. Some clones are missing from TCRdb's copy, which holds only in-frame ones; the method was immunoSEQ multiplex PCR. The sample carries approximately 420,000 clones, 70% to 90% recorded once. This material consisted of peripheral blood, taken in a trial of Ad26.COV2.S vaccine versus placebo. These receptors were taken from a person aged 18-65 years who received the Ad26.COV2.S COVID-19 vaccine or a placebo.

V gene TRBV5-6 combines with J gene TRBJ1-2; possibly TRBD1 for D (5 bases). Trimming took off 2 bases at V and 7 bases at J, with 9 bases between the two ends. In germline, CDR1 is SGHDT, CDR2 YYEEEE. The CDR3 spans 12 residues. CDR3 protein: CASSLGVVGYTF. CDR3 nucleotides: TGTGCCAGCAGCTTAGGGGTTGTTGGCTACACCTTC.

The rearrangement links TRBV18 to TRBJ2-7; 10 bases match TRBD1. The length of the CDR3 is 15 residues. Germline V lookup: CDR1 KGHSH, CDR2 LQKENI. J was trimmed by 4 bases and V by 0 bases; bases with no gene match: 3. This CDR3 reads CASSPPGQGRYEQYF. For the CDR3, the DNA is TGTGCCAGCTCACCACCGGGACAGGGGCGGTACGAGCAGTACTTC. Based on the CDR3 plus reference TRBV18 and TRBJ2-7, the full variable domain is NAGVMQNPRHLVRRRGQEARLRCSPMKGHSHVYWYRQLPEEGLKFMVYLQKENIIDESGMPKERFSAEFPKEGPSILRIQQVVRGDSAAYFCASSPPGQGRYEQYFGPGTRLTVT.

Written as DNA, the CDR3 is TGTGCCACCAGCAGAGACCCCCCGGGACGGACAACTAATGAAAAACTGTTTTTT. The encoded protein is CATSRDPPGRTTNEKLFF. V usage is TRBV15 and J usage is TRBJ1-4, with a weak D call TRBD1 (5 bases). The V end was cut by 0 bases, the J end by 0 bases, with 14 bases between. This CDR3 has 18 residues. Germline V gene sequence: CDR1 LNHNV, CDR2 YYDKDF (reference sequence).

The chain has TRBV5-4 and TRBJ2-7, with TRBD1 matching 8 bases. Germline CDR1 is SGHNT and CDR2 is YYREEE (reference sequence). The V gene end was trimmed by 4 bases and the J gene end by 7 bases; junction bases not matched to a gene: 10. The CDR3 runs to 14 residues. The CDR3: CASSPQDRAREQYF. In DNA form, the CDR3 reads TGTGCCAGCAGCCCCCAGGACAGGGCAAGGGAGCAGTACTTC.

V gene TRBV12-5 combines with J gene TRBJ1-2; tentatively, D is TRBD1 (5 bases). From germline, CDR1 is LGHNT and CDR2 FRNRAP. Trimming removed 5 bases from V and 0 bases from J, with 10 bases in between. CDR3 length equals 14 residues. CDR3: CASGAGLSNYGYTF. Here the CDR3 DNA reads TGTGCTAGTGGTGCGGGACTTTCTAACTATGGCTACACCTTC.

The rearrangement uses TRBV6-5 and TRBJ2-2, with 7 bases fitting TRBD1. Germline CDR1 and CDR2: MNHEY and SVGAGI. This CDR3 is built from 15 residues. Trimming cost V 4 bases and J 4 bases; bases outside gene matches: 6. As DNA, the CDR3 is TGTGCCAGCAGTTTACAGGGGTTGAGCACCGGGGAGCTGTTTTTT. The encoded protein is CASSLQGLSTGELFF.

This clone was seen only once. The CDR3 nucleotides read TGTGCCAGCTCACAGGGGTTTCGTAATTCACCCCTCCACTTT. It specifies CASSQGFRNSPLHF. The chain recombines TRBV18 with TRBJ1-6; TRBD1 might be the D (5 bases). Germline V gene sequence: CDR1 KGHSH, CDR2 LQKENI. Trimming pared 4 bases from V and 6 bases from J, leaving 10 bases between. The CDR3 runs 14 residues.

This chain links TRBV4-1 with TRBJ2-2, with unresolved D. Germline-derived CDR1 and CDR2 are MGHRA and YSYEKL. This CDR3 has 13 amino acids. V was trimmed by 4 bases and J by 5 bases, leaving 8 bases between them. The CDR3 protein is CASSPEATGELFF. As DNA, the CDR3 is TGCGCCAGCAGCCCCGAAGCTACCGGGGAGCTGTTTTTT.